Below, 22 T cell receptor beta chains from the same sample are listed, as sequenced in a study of T cell repertoires in cytomegalovirus infection. Each CDR3 protein is one row after TCRdb ran MiXCR on the reads. The sample contains 200,000 to 300,000 distinct CDR3 sequences, over 9% of which appear only once. Specimen: PBMCs. These receptors were collected from a human donor in good health (CMV status not recorded). Some clones in this sample may be carry-over from other donors' samples.

This rearrangement joins TRBV11-2 to TRBJ1-1; D not resolved. The V end was cut by 2 bases, the J end by 11 bases, with 12 bases between. This CDR3 spans 12 amino acids. Germline V CDR1 and CDR2: SGHAT, FQNNGV. CDR3: CASSLSVSWAFF. The CDR3 DNA reads as TGTGCCAGCAGCTTATCGGTTAGTTGGGCTTTCTTT. The full variable domain, rest sourced from reference TRBV11-2 and TRBJ1-1, is EAGVAQSPRYKIIEKRQSVAFWCNPISGHATLYWYQQILGQGPKLLIQFQNNGVVDDSQLPKDRFSAERLKGVDSTLKIQPAKLEDSAVYLCASSLSVSWAFFGQGTRLTVV.

This clonotype has ten or more counts. The CDR3 DNA follows: TGTGCCAGCTCCGGGAGGGAGTACGAGCAGTACTTC. Its translation: CASSGREYEQYF. This sequence joins TRBV7-9 and TRBJ2-7; 8 bases align to TRBD2. Germline V gene data show CDR1 as SEHNR and CDR2 as FQNEAQ (reference sequence). V gave up 8 bases and J gave up 4 bases; unmatched junction bases: 4. The CDR3 consists of 12 residues.

This clonotype was detected ten times or more. CDR3 coding DNA: TGTGCCAGCAGCCCCAGTTGGGCGGACAATGAGCAGTTCTTC. This translates into CASSPSWADNEQFF. The rearrangement joins TRBV7-2 to TRBJ2-1, with unresolved D. Between the trimmed V and J ends, which lost 5 bases and 5 bases, there was a span of 13 bases. There are 14 residues in the CDR3. Germline V gene sequence: CDR1 SGHTA, CDR2 FQGNSA.

This clonotype has a count of ten or more. The chain recombines TRBV12-3 or TRBV12-4 with TRBJ1-1; tentative D call: TRBD1 (5 bases). V dropped 3 bases and J dropped 6 bases, with 11 bases sitting between them. The CDR3 sequence is 13 residues long. Written as DNA, the CDR3 is TGTGCCAGCAGTTTCGGACGGGGGGCTGAAGCTTTCTTT. Its protein product is CASSFGRGAEAFF.

The V call is TRBV20-1, the J call TRBJ1-2, with TRBD1 as a possible D gene (6 bases). The CDR3 covers 13 residues. Trimming cost V 3 bases and J 4 bases, with 12 bases left between them. Germline V CDR1 and CDR2: DFQATT, SNEGSKA (reference sequence). CDR3 in DNA: TGCAGTGCTAGTGCCTCAGGGGCCTATGGCTACACCTTC. Translated, it gives CSASASGAYGYTF.

In its sample, this clonotype was seen a few times. This rearrangement joins TRBV29-1 to TRBJ2-7, with 10 bases that match TRBD1. In germline, CDR1 is SQVTM, CDR2 ANQGSEA. The length of the CDR3 is 15 residues. J was trimmed by 4 bases and V by 6 bases; bases with no gene match: 12. CDR3 nucleotide sequence: TGCAGCGTGATGCCCGGGACAGGGGCCCTATACGAGCAGTACTTC. It is translated as CSVMPGTGALYEQYF.

The table lists this clonotype with many counts. CDR3 loop: CASRTGNQPQHF. The CDR3 DNA is TGTGCCAGCAGGACAGGCAATCAGCCCCAGCATTTT. The gene calls are TRBV12-3 or TRBV12-4 and TRBJ1-5; possibly TRBD1 for D (5 bases). Trimming cost V 6 bases and J 2 bases, with 5 bases left between them. The CDR3 extends over 12 amino acids.

This clonotype was recorded many times. V gene TRBV28 combines with J gene TRBJ2-1; the D is unclear. Deletions cut 0 bases from V and 7 bases from J, with 4 bases between. The CDR3 loop spans 12 amino acids. Germline V gives CDR1 MDHEN, CDR2 SYDVKM. The CDR3 DNA sequence: TGTGCCAGCAGTTTATGGCGGAATGAGCAGTTCTTC. Translated: CASSLWRNEQFF. Drawing the rest from reference TRBV28 and TRBJ2-1, the complete variable domain is DVKVTQSSRYLVKRTGEKVFLECVQDMDHENMFWYRQDPGLGLRLIYFSYDVKMKEKGDIPEGYSVSREKKERFSLILESASTNQTSMYLCASSLWRNEQFFGPGTRLTVL.

This clonotype appeared a few times. The chain has TRBV5-1 and TRBJ2-3; D remains ambiguous. The CDR3 contains 16 residues. V was cut by 0 bases and J by 0 bases, with 11 bases left in between. CDR1 and CDR2 (germline): SGHRS, YFSETQ. The CDR3 DNA follows: TGCGCCAGCAGCTTGGAGGTGGTGGGGAGCACAGATACGCAGTATTTT. It translates to CASSLEVVGSTDTQYF.

In this sample, this clonotype turned up many times. The chain joins TRBV7-2 to TRBJ2-1; D is possibly TRBD2 (6 bases). CDR3 length: 17 residues. The V gene lost 3 bases and the J gene lost 0 bases, with 15 bases spanning the gap. Per germline, CDR1 SGHTA and CDR2 FQGNSA. CDR3 in amino acids: CASSLGLALSSYNEQFF. The DNA of the CDR3 is TGTGCCAGCAGCTTGGGCCTAGCGCTAAGCTCCTACAATGAGCAGTTCTTC. The variable domain in full, with the rest retrieved from reference TRBV7-2 and TRBJ2-1, is GAGVSQSPSNKVTEKGKDVELRCDPISGHTALYWYRQSLGQGLEFLIYFQGNSAPDKSGLPSDRFSAERTGGSVSTLTIQRTQQEDSAVYLCASSLGLALSSYNEQFFGPGTRLTVL.

This clonotype was recorded a few times. This chain joins TRBV30 and TRBJ1-5; D perhaps matches TRBD1 (6 bases). Germline assignment: CDR1 GTSNPN and CDR2 SVGIG (reference sequence). The CDR3 runs to 14 residues. The V and J ends lost 2 bases and 3 bases respectively, with 11 bases between them. The chain's CDR3 is CAWSSWTDNQPQHF. The CDR3 DNA is TGTGCCTGGAGTTCTTGGACAGACAATCAGCCCCAGCATTTT.

This clonotype has a count of ten or more. The chain combines TRBV7-2 with TRBJ1-2; possible D gene TRBD1, 5 bases. The CDR3 runs to 16 residues. Trimming pared 1 base from V and 3 bases from J, leaving 15 bases between. CDR1 SGHTA and CDR2 FQGNSA come from the germline V gene. CDR3 sequence: CASSLENSGTDYGYTF. DNA of the CDR3: TGTGCCAGCAGCTTAGAAAACTCAGGGACGGACTATGGCTACACCTTC.

The chain couples TRBV19 to TRBJ1-6, with D possibly TRBD1 on 5 matching bases. CDR3 length equals 15 residues. CDR1 is LNHDA, CDR2 SQIVND, per germline (reference sequence). Deletions cut 3 bases from V and 7 bases from J, with 13 bases between. The CDR3 here is CASSMQGRDNSPLHF. The CDR3 DNA reads TGTGCCAGTAGTATGCAAGGCAGGGACAATTCACCCCTCCACTTT.

The V call is TRBV3-1, the J call TRBJ1-4, with D possibly being TRBD1 (5 bases). With 0 bases removed from V and 11 bases from J, the gap between germline ends came to 16 bases. Germline V lookup: CDR1 LGHDT, CDR2 YNNKEL (reference sequence). The length of the CDR3 is 15 residues. For the CDR3, the DNA is TGTGCCAGCAGCCAAGATACAGGCGTGTCGGAGAAACTGTTTTTT. This codes for CASSQDTGVSEKLFF.

V gene TRBV5-6 combines with J gene TRBJ1-6, with 8 bases aligning to TRBD1. The ends lost 4 bases at V and 17 bases at J; junction bases unmatched: 11. Germline loops: CDR1 SGHDT, CDR2 YYEEEE. The CDR3 consists of 13 residues. The CDR3 sequence: CASSLPPGQAFHF. The CDR3 region has the DNA TGTGCCAGCAGCCTTCCTCCGGGACAGGCGTTCCACTTT.

V usage is TRBV30 and J usage is TRBJ1-1, with D possibly TRBD1 on 6 matching bases. The CDR3 contains 13 residues. Looked up from germline, CDR1 is GTSNPN and CDR2 is SVGIG (reference sequence). Trimming took off 4 bases at V and 1 base at J, with 10 bases between the two ends. The CDR3, as DNA: TGTGCCTGGACCGGACAGACGAACACTGAAGCTTTCTTT. This encodes CAWTGQTNTEAFF.

This clonotype was detected ten times or more. The chain has TRBV12-3 or TRBV12-4 and TRBJ1-2; 8 bases fit TRBD1. The CDR3 sequence is 14 residues long. The V and J ends lost 3 bases and 4 bases, in that order; junction bases with no gene match: 4. CDR3 nucleotides: TGTGCCAGCAGTTTCCCGGACAGGGCCTATGGCTACACCTTC. Encoded protein: CASSFPDRAYGYTF.

This clonotype was picked up many times. The rearrangement links TRBV4-2 to TRBJ2-1, with D perhaps matching TRBD1 or TRBD2 (5 bases each). V was cut by 0 bases and J by 2 bases, with 14 bases left in between. The CDR3 is made up of 17 amino acids. Germline CDR1 reads LGHNA; CDR2 reads YNFKEQ. Written as DNA, the CDR3 is TGTGCCAGCAGCCAAGATGGGGCTAGCCGTGCCTACAATGAGCAGTTCTTC. It codes for CASSQDGASRAYNEQFF.

This clonotype was detected only a few times. The chain couples TRBV7-2 to TRBJ2-7, with 7 bases aligning to TRBD2. Germline values: CDR1 SGHTA, CDR2 FQGNSA. CDR3 length: 17 amino acids. J gave up 2 bases and V 1 base, and 11 bases lay outside the gene matches. The CDR3 spells CASSLGGLASGAYEQYF. In DNA form, the CDR3 reads TGTGCCAGCAGCTTAGGGGGACTGGCCAGCGGGGCCTACGAGCAGTACTTC.

In its sample, this clonotype was seen many times. The V and J genes are TRBV28 and TRBJ2-7, with D perhaps being TRBD1 or TRBD2 (5 bases each). V lost 6 bases and J lost 1, with 13 bases in between. The CDR3 consists of 14 residues. The germline V gene encodes CDR1 MDHEN and CDR2 SYDVKM. DNA of the CDR3: TGTGCCAGCAGACAATCGGGGCCTTCCTACGAGCAGTACTTC. This sequence encodes CASRQSGPSYEQYF.

A remark on this clonotype: This sequence may be a read error, since a much larger clone differs from it by one base. The V call is TRBV14, the J call TRBJ2-7; 7 positions match TRBD2. Germline loops: CDR1 SGHDN, CDR2 FVKESK. The CDR3 has 12 amino acids. The CDR3 is CSSSQEIAGQYF. The DNA of the CDR3 is TGTTCCAGCAGCCAAGAGATAGCGGGGCAGTACTTC.

This clonotype was seen a few times. The chain has TRBV20-1 and TRBJ2-1; 15 bases match TRBD2. The V gene end was trimmed by 2 bases and the J gene end by 3 bases; junction bases not matched to a gene: 11. Germline V gives CDR1 DFQATT, CDR2 SNEGSKA (reference sequence). CDR3 length: 19 residues. The DNA for the CDR3 is TGCAGTGCTAGACACCGTGGAGGACTAGCGGGAGGGGGCTACAATGAGCAGTTCTTC. Translating gives CSARHRGGLAGGGYNEQFF.